This T cell receptor (beta chain) was captured by sequencing in a study of cytomegalovirus exposure and HLA in healthy donors. Study-wide results and limits: In a later analysis, a missense DCLRE1C variant was linked to TCR beta V- and J-gene trimming.

The ends lost 2 bases at V and 2 bases at J; junction bases unmatched: 5. The CDR3 spans 15 residues. Looked up from germline, CDR1 is MGHRA and CDR2 is YSYEKL. A word on this clone: Its antigen is undetermined.

The PCR had 60 Vbeta and 13 Jbeta primers. Produced via immunoSEQ multiplex PCR; TCRdb's table is partial and in-frame only. The sample includes 95,000 to 100,000 clones, roughly 70% of them seen just once. V gene TRBV4-1 combines with J gene TRBJ2-7; TRBD1 aligns across 8 bases. Sequencing used PBMCs. The sequence was collected from a male donor in good health and CMV-seronegative. The CDR3 is CASSQKTGGPYEQYF. CDR3 nucleotides: TGCGCCAGCAGCCAAAAAACAGGGGGGCCCTACGAGCAGTACTTC.